This TCR beta chain originates from a study of T cells in Graves' hyperthyroidism and ophthalmopathy. Study-level results: From stable hyperthyroidism, ophthalmopathy was separated by a 13 V-J model. Also found in blood were most expanded thyroid clonotypes above 0.001.

CDR1 and CDR2 from the germline V gene are SGHTA and FQGNSA. Trimming cost V 5 bases and J 12 bases, with 17 bases left between them. The CDR3 length is 12 residues. This clonotype appeared many times. Its target is unknown. RNA transcripts provided the source from which TCR beta CDR3 regions were amplified. HTBI primers were employed in a first-round RT-PCR of the TCR CDR3. TCRdb reprocessed the multiplex PCR reads via MiXCR and lists one record per CDR3 protein. The table lists 300,000 to 350,000 distinct CDR3 sequences, roughly 15% of them singletons. Sequenced material: blood. The chain uses TRBV7-2 and TRBJ2-7; TRBD2 is a possible D gene (5 bases). This clonotype originated in a man aged 30-40 years with Graves' hyperthyroidism. In nucleotides, the CDR3 is TGTGCCAGCAGCCTATGGGGTGGGAGTATGTACTTC. Translating it yields CASSLWGGSMYF. Together with reference TRBV7-2 and TRBJ2-7, the CDR3 gives the full variable domain: GAGVSQSPSNKVTEKGKDVELRCDPISGHTALYWYRQSLGQGLEFLIYFQGNSAPDKSGLPSDRFSAERTGGSVSTLTIQRTQQEDSAVYLCASSLWGGSMYFGPGTRLTVT.